This T cell receptor beta chain is from a study of technical replicates of blood from a handful of donors. Some clones are missing from TCRdb's copy, which holds only in-frame ones; the method was immunoSEQ multiplex PCR. The top ten hold roughly 5% of the sample, which has under 85,000 clones, approximately 86% seen once. Germline V gene sequence: CDR1 SQVTM, CDR2 ANQGSEA. Trimming took 7 bases from V and 8 from J; bases not matched to a gene: 8. This CDR3 is built from 13 residues. This TCR derives from a human donor in good health. Some clones in this sample may be carry-over from other donors' samples. Input material: PBMCs. The V call is TRBV29-1, the J call TRBJ2-1; 10 positions match TRBD2. CDR3 sequence: CSGILAGSHEQFF. As DNA, the CDR3 is TGCAGCGGTATACTAGCGGGATCCCATGAGCAGTTCTTC.